Included here is one TCR beta chain sequence, with context. Antigen: not known. The read ends 3 residues early relative to the CDR3; the germline J gene fills the gap. The source of the sample is a study of T cells in women clearing cervical HPV infection. About the research overall: Case blood was drawn when the lesion was first found; control blood after infection became undetectable. Study-wide points: CIN3+ cases had significantly higher TCR richness than controls; evenness did not differ. A classifier using richness and V gene abundances reached an AUC of more than 0.8. Each sample's T-cell count was unknown, possibly confounding richness.

Clones were read by immunoSEQ multiplex PCR, and TCRdb kept only the in-frame ones, dropping some. In total, the table holds under 30,000 clones. The germline CDR1 and CDR2 sequences are DFQATT and SNEGSKA (reference sequence). CDR3 length: 13 amino acids. Trimming took 5 bases from V and 6 from J, leaving 14 bases between them. The chain links TRBV20-1 to TRBJ1-5; D not resolved. Sequences were obtained from blood buffy coat. The TCR sequence derives from a woman between 18 and 69 years old with a cervical HPV16 infection that either progressed to CIN3+ or cleared (not recorded which). Incomplete CDR3 DNA: TGCAGTGCTGGCTTTGGACGGGGTCAGCCC. Its protein product is CSAGFGRGQP. The entire CDR3 reads CSAGFGRGQPQHF.